The 24 T cell receptor beta chains in this list originate from one sample, sequenced in a study of identical twins (dated by TCRdb to about 2016). Libraries were constructed by 5' RACE. The sequencer was an Illumina HiSeq 2000. The public reads were run again by TCRdb, first through fastp at Q25 and then through MiXCR, and only productive beta chains were kept. Each CDR3 protein appears once, grouped with its most common genes and DNA. The sample profile shows nearly 200,000 distinct CDR3 sequences; 15% to 20% of them were found once. The ten largest account for about 38% of the sample. The sample also formed part of further work on T cells expressing NK-cell markers.

Sequenced sample: CD8+ T cells sorted from blood. These TCRs come from a woman aged 18-30 years in good health.

The sample holds a few counts of this clonotype. The chain joins TRBV6-6 to TRBJ2-2, with 9 bases identical to TRBD1. This CDR3 is 13 amino acids long. Germline loops: CDR1 MNHNY, CDR2 SVGAGI (reference sequence). V shed 8 bases and J 3 bases; nucleotides not matched to a gene: 1. The CDR3: CASGTGYTGELFF. The CDR3 nucleotides are TGTGCCAGCGGGACAGGGTACACCGGGGAGCTGTTTTTT.

This clonotype occurred a few times. The chain uses TRBV29-1 and TRBJ2-7, with D hard to call. Germline CDR1 reads SQVTM; CDR2 reads ANQGSEA. Deletions cut 5 bases from V and 0 bases from J, with 8 bases between. This CDR3 has 12 residues. CDR3: CSVSAVSYEQYF. The CDR3, as DNA: TGCAGCGTTTCCGCCGTCTCCTACGAGCAGTACTTC.

V and J are TRBV20-1 and TRBJ1-2; tentatively, D is TRBD1 (5 bases). CDR3 length equals 10 residues. The germline V gene has CDR1 DFQATT and CDR2 SNEGSKA (reference sequence). Trimming stripped 6 bases from V and 3 bases from J, with 5 bases between. The CDR3 here is CSAGDYGYTF. The CDR3 region has the DNA TGCAGTGCAGGGGACTATGGCTACACCTTC.

V is TRBV9 and J is TRBJ2-2; D unresolved. Germline lookup yields CDR1 SGDLS and CDR2 YYNGEE. V was shortened by 0 bases and J by 4 bases, with 7 bases between the two germline ends. There are 14 residues in the CDR3. In DNA form, the CDR3 reads TGTGCCAGCAGCGTAGTCCCTGGCACCGGGGAGCTGTTTTTT. This sequence encodes CASSVVPGTGELFF.

This clonotype turned up a few times. The chain carries TRBV7-8 and TRBJ2-7, with TRBD1 as a possible D gene (6 bases). The CDR3 runs 13 residues. The germline V gene has CDR1 SGHVS and CDR2 FQNEAQ. Between the trimmed V and J ends, which lost 2 bases and 7 bases, there was a span of 12 bases. In DNA, the CDR3 is TGTGCCAGCAGCTTAATTCCCCAGGGGGAGCAGTACTTC. As protein: CASSLIPQGEQYF.

This chain links TRBV5-1 with TRBJ2-1; D not certain. This CDR3 comprises 12 residues. In germline, CDR1 is SGHRS, CDR2 YFSETQ. The V gene lost 3 bases and the J gene lost 8 bases, with 9 bases spanning the gap. CDR3 residues: CASSSTRDEQFF. Written as DNA, the CDR3 is TGCGCCAGCAGCTCCACTCGGGATGAGCAGTTCTTC.

CDR3 protein: CASSLTLDQETQYF. Written as DNA, the CDR3 is TGTGCCAGCAGCCTTACTCTAGACCAAGAGACCCAGTACTTC. The chain combines TRBV6-5 with TRBJ2-5, with no clear D. V was shortened by 6 bases and J by 0 bases, with 11 bases between the two germline ends. CDR1 is MNHEY and CDR2 is SVGAGI in the germline V gene. The CDR3 runs 14 residues.

The chain has TRBV11-2 and TRBJ1-2, with TRBD1 matching over 8 bases. CDR1 and CDR2 (germline): SGHAT, FQNNGV. This CDR3 region has 14 residues. Germline trimming cut 4 bases from V and 4 bases from J; bases unmatched to any gene: 5. For the CDR3, the DNA is TGTGCCAGCAGCTCCAGACAGGGGATCTATGGCTACACCTTC. Translated, it gives CASSSRQGIYGYTF.

This clonotype showed up just a few times. This chain links TRBV12-3 or TRBV12-4 with TRBJ1-2; D may be TRBD1 (6 bases). The CDR3 runs 10 residues. V lost 5 bases, J lost 12 bases, and 10 bases lay in between. CDR3 amino acids: CASSQDRHTF. The DNA for the CDR3 is TGTGCCAGCAGTCAAGACAGGCACACCTTC.

V gene TRBV4-1 combines with J gene TRBJ2-2; D ambiguous. The germline gives CDR1 MGHRA, CDR2 YSYEKL. The CDR3 is 13 residues long. Trimming took off 2 bases at V and 4 bases at J, with 5 bases between the two ends. The CDR3 DNA follows: TGCGCCAGCAGCCAAACCACCACCGGGGAGCTGTTTTTT. Translating gives CASSQTTTGELFF.

V gene TRBV7-9 combines with J gene TRBJ2-1, with 11 bases fitting TRBD2. V lost 5 bases to trimming and J lost 4 bases; unmatched junction nucleotides: 10. This CDR3 has 17 amino acids. The germline V gene encodes CDR1 SEHNR and CDR2 FQNEAQ (reference sequence). The CDR3 nucleotides are TGTGCCAGCAGCGTTTCTCTCTCTAGCGGGGGGTACAATGAGCAGTTCTTC. Amino acid sequence: CASSVSLSSGGYNEQFF.

This sequence joins TRBV6-4 and TRBJ2-3, with no clear D. CDR3 length equals 13 residues. V lost 0 bases and J lost 2, with 3 bases in between. Germline V gene sequence: CDR1 MRHNA, CDR2 SNTAGT. In DNA, the CDR3 is TGTGCCAGCAGTGACTCTAACACAGATACGCAGTATTTT. Its translation is CASSDSNTDTQYF.

The rearrangement links TRBV27 to TRBJ1-2, with 8 nucleotides matching TRBD1. The germline CDR1 and CDR2 sequences are MNHEY and SMNVEV (reference sequence). CDR3 length: 14 residues. V was clipped by 5 bases and J by 4 bases; unmatched bases: 6. CDR3 sequence: CASSPDRVRYGYTF. The CDR3, as DNA: TGTGCCAGCAGTCCGGACAGGGTGCGCTATGGCTACACCTTC.

This clonotype turned up a few times. The CDR3 bases are TGTGCCAGCAGCTTAGGCACTAGCGGATACACAGATACGCAGTATTTT. Amino acids: CASSLGTSGYTDTQYF. The gene calls are TRBV7-9 and TRBJ2-3; 8 positions agree with TRBD2. With V trimmed by 1 base and J by 2 bases, 5 bases remained unmatched. The CDR3 spans 16 residues. Germline-derived CDR1 and CDR2 are SEHNR and FQNEAQ (reference sequence).

This clonotype was detected a few times. The chain couples TRBV9 to TRBJ2-7; 7 nucleotides align to TRBD2. The CDR3 runs to 14 residues. With 4 bases clipped from V and 3 bases from J, the junction kept 7 bases outside the gene matches. CDR1 is SGDLS and CDR2 is YYNGEE in the germline V gene. CDR3 sequence: CASSPEGGGYEQYF. CDR3 in DNA: TGTGCCAGCAGCCCTGAGGGCGGGGGCTACGAGCAGTACTTC.

The V and J genes are TRBV27 and TRBJ2-1; TRBD2 agrees at 12 bases. The junction had 7 bases not matched to a gene; V was cut back by 2 bases and J by 8 bases. Per germline, CDR1 MNHEY and CDR2 SMNVEV (reference sequence). This CDR3 has 16 residues. The CDR3 protein is CASSLILAGGLDEQFF. In DNA form, the CDR3 reads TGTGCCAGCAGTTTAATTCTAGCGGGGGGGCTTGATGAGCAGTTCTTC.

J is TRBJ2-5 and V is TRBV11-2; perhaps TRBD1 as D (6 bases). Per germline, CDR1 SGHAT and CDR2 FQNNGV. Trimming left V 3 bases short and J 5 bases short, with 10 bases between. This CDR3 is 13 amino acids long. This CDR3 is CASSLGAGETQYF. The CDR3 region has the DNA TGTGCCAGCAGCTTGGGGGCAGGCGAGACCCAGTACTTC.

This clonotype was recorded a few times. The J gene is TRBJ1-1, the V gene TRBV9, with 10 bases lining up with TRBD1. The CDR3 is 14 residues long. V trimming: 5 bases; J trimming: 0 bases; junction bases outside the gene matches: 1. CDR1 is SGDLS and CDR2 is YYNGEE in the germline V gene. The CDR3 DNA reads as TGTGCCAGCAGTGGGACAGGGGTGAACACTGAAGCTTTCTTT. This translates into CASSGTGVNTEAFF.

This clonotype has at least ten counts. The V gene is TRBV20-1, the J gene TRBJ2-1; 10 positions agree with TRBD1. Trimming removed 5 bases from V and 8 bases from J; junction bases left unmatched: 12. CDR1 is DFQATT and CDR2 is SNEGSKA in the germline V gene (reference sequence). The CDR3 sequence is 15 residues long. CDR3 sequence: CSARGTGERFDEQFF. Written as DNA, the CDR3 is TGCAGTGCTCGAGGGACAGGGGAACGTTTTGATGAGCAGTTCTTC.

The gene calls are TRBV29-1 and TRBJ2-1; 12 bases fit TRBD1. Germline lookup yields CDR1 SQVTM and CDR2 ANQGSEA. J lost 8 bases, V lost 6 bases, and 11 bases had no gene match. The CDR3 runs to 15 residues. The chain's CDR3 is CSVPGTGGAQHEQFF. The DNA for the CDR3 is TGCAGCGTACCCGGGACAGGGGGCGCTCAGCATGAGCAGTTCTTC.

This clonotype was seen only a few times. V usage is TRBV9 and J usage is TRBJ2-1, with 10 bases aligning to TRBD1. The ends lost 1 base at V and 2 bases at J; junction bases unmatched: 6. Per the germline V gene, CDR1 is SGDLS and CDR2 is YYNGEE. The CDR3 runs 17 residues. CDR3 nucleotides: TGTGCCAGCAGCGTACGGGGACAGGGGAACCCCTACAATGAGCAGTTCTTC. Translation: CASSVRGQGNPYNEQFF.

This clonotype was counted a few times. The V and J genes are TRBV4-1 and TRBJ2-7; D is unclear. This CDR3 has 11 residues. Germline V gene data show CDR1 as MGHRA and CDR2 as YSYEKL. V gave up 1 base and J gave up 8 bases, with 6 bases separating them. The CDR3: CASSQGLQQYF. CDR3 sequence (DNA): TGCGCCAGCAGCCAAGGATTACAGCAGTACTTC.

The sample holds a few counts of this clonotype. This chain links TRBV27 with TRBJ2-3; D not certain. The CDR3 contains 13 residues. The ends were cut back, 4 bases at V and 4 bases at J, with 9 bases in the middle. The germline V gene has CDR1 MNHEY and CDR2 SMNVEV (reference sequence). The CDR3 DNA sequence: TGTGCCAGCAGTTCCAACCGAGCAGATACGCAGTATTTT. Its protein is CASSSNRADTQYF.

The V call is TRBV13, the J call TRBJ2-7; D not resolved. The CDR3 covers 17 residues. V lost 0 bases, J lost 2 bases, and 17 bases lay in between. CDR1 PRHDT and CDR2 FYEKMQ come from the germline V gene (reference sequence). The CDR3 is CASSLGGIGKVPYEQYF. CDR3 sequence (DNA): TGTGCCAGCAGCTTAGGGGGGATAGGCAAGGTACCCTACGAGCAGTACTTC. Together with reference TRBV13 and TRBJ2-7, the CDR3 gives the full variable domain: AAGVIQSPRHLIKEKRETATLKCYPIPRHDTVYWYQQGPGQDPQFLISFYEKMQSDKGSIPDRFSAQQFSDYHSELNMSSLELGDSALYFCASSLGGIGKVPYEQYFGPGTRLTVT.